This T cell receptor beta chain comes out of a study of CD8 T cells in ankylosing spondylitis (dated by TCRdb to 2015 to 2018). About the investigation overall: The study profiled T cell receptor beta repertoires in healthy donors and ankylosing spondylitis patients to find disease-linked TCR variants. In total, the full study cohort was made up of over a hundred healthy donors and approximately 27 ankylosing spondylitis patients. Peripheral blood was sampled, and synovial fluid was also collected from ankylosing spondylitis patients. Study-wide findings and limitations: Some motif variants were previously reported in synovial fluid and blood of reactive arthritis patients, suggesting common disease-initiation mechanisms. Blood from ankylosing spondylitis patients appeared to be characterized by a TCR beta motif composed of roughly eight highly homologous amino acid variants. The disease-linked clones showed a CD8+ phenotype and occurred at relatively low frequencies in peripheral blood. The disease-linked clones were reported as significantly enriched in matched synovial fluid samples from ankylosing spondylitis patients.

The sample was run on an Illumina HiSeq 2500. Quantitative 5'-RACE with molecular barcodes was used to prepare TCR beta libraries. The authors' pipeline ran thus. To identify disease-linked TCR variants, a new computational method was used, one built on a probabilistic model of VDJ rearrangement. The public reads were run again by TCRdb, first through fastp at Q25 and then through MiXCR, and only productive beta chains were kept. Rows with one shared CDR3 protein collapse into an entry with the most common genes and DNA. The V and J calls, along with clone size, are taken from TCRdb and not from the paper's own processing. The sample has fewer than 180,000 distinct CDR3 sequences on record, approximately 44% of them singletons. The ten largest clones add up to approximately 16% of the sample. Points on this clonotype: This clone's antigen is unknown. One base away there is no much larger clone; base qualities are not given.

Synovial fluid samples and blood samples obtained from the same ankylosing spondylitis patients were matched. Including cysteine and phenylalanine, the CDR3 has 15 amino acids. Only the CDR3 portion is preserved as DNA: 45 bases, with reading frame beginning at the first base. Taken from the germline V gene, the CDR1 and CDR2 loops are SGHRS and YFSETQ. V is pared back by 2 bases and J by 0 bases, with 10 bases lying between the germline termini. The sequence links TRBV5-1 to TRBJ2-3; no confident D gene assignment can be made. The receptor was derived from a male donor with ankylosing spondylitis. Sequences were obtained from synovial fluid, either unsorted or a sorted T cell fraction (not recorded which). The base sequence is TGCGCCAGCAGCTTTTGGACGACGAGCACAGATACGCAGTATTTT. It is translated as CASSFWTTSTDTQYF.